These T cell receptor beta chains were read from a single sample in a study of cytomegalovirus exposure and HLA in healthy donors. The table came from immunoSEQ multiplex PCR; TCRdb's copy has only in-frame clones and leaves some out. The table shows tens of thousands of clones, with 70% to 85% occurring only once. Sequencing used PBMCs. The receptors here all came from a man aged 60-69 years in good health and CMV-seropositive. Each CDR3 is given with its conserved first and last residue. D genes are given only for firm matches. Not all rows give a size; the values are once, few, many and, for expanded clones, a class.

size	V	J	D	DNA	CDR3
once	TRBV7-9	TRBJ1-1	NA	TGTGCCAGCAGCTTAGAGCACACTGAAGCTTTCTTT	CASSLEHTEAFF
once	TRBV7-9	TRBJ2-2	NA	TGTTCCAGCAGCTTACGGGGCGGGGAGCTGTTTTTT	CSSSLRGGELFF
NA	TRBV6-1	TRBJ1-2	NA	TGTGCCAGCAGTGAGGACAGTTCAAACACTTATGGCTACACCTTC	CASSEDSSNTYGYTF
NA	TRBV6-6	TRBJ1-1	TRBD1	TGTGCCAGCAGCAACAGGGGTCGCGCTTTCTTT	CASSNRGRAFF
NA	TRBV15	TRBJ2-7	NA	TGTGCCACGTCACAGGGAATTGAGAACGAGCAGTACTTC	CATSQGIENEQYF
NA	TRBV5-1	TRBJ2-7	TRBD1	TGCGCCAGCAGCTTATACACGACAGGGGGGGAGCAGTACTTC	CASSLYTTGGEQYF
NA	TRBV28	TRBJ1-2	NA	TGTGCCAGCACTCAAAGGGGGGGTCTTTATGGCTACACCTTC	CASTQRGGLYGYTF
NA	TRBV9	TRBJ2-7	TRBD2	TGTGCCAGCAGCGTAGGGACTAGCGGTTCCTACGAGCAGTACTTC	CASSVGTSGSYEQYF
NA	TRBV11-2	TRBJ2-7	NA	TGTGCCAGCAGCTTAGATAGGACATCTTACGAGCAGTACTTC	CASSLDRTSYEQYF
NA	TRBV18	TRBJ2-1	NA	TGTGCCAGCTCACCCCCCAACCCGGAGGGGCAGTTCTTC	CASSPPNPEGQFF
NA	TRBV7-2	TRBJ2-1	TRBD2	TGTGCCAGCACCCCCCGAGGGGAACTAGCGGGAGGGCCGGGTGAGCAGTTCTTC	CASTPRGELAGGPGEQFF
NA	TRBV27	TRBJ1-2	TRBD1	TGTGCCAGCAGGGGGACAGGCGCTAACTATGGCTACACCTTC	CASRGTGANYGYTF
NA	TRBV2	TRBJ2-7	TRBD2	TGTGCCAGCAGTGCCGGCGGGGGATCGGGGTACGAGCAGTACTTC	CASSAGGGSGYEQYF
once	TRBV29-1	TRBJ2-7	TRBD2	TGCAGCGTTGTCGGAGTAGCGGGAGATCTCAGCGAGCAGTACTTC	CSVVGVAGDLSEQYF
once	TRBV29-1	TRBJ2-1	TRBD1	TGCAGCGTTGAGGGACAGGGGGCCTACAATGAGCAGTTCTTC	CSVEGQGAYNEQFF
once	TRBV10-2	TRBJ2-1	TRBD2	TGCGCCAGCAGCGGTACTAGCGGGGTCGTAAATGAGCAGTTCTTC	CASSGTSGVVNEQFF
NA	TRBV5-6	TRBJ1-2	TRBD1	TGTGCCAGCAGTACGGACAGGAGGTATGGCTACACCTTC	CASSTDRRYGYTF
NA	TRBV6-1	TRBJ2-7	TRBD1	TGTGCCAGCAGGACCGGGACAGGGTTTAACGAGCAGTACTTC	CASRTGTGFNEQYF
NA	TRBV9	TRBJ2-2	TRBD1	TGTGCCAGCAGCTTCTCGGACAGGGCGGGCACCGGGGAGCTGTTTTTT	CASSFSDRAGTGELFF
NA	TRBV27	TRBJ2-1	NA	TGTGCCAGCAGTTCGGCAGGACTTTCCTACAATGAGCAGTTCTTC	CASSSAGLSYNEQFF
NA	TRBV19	TRBJ1-2	NA	TGTGCCAGTAGTTCCCCCGGGAGGGGCTACACCTTC	CASSSPGRGYTF
NA	TRBV27	TRBJ1-6	NA	TGTGCCAGCAGTTTAAGAACCGACAATAATTCACCCCTCCACTTT	CASSLRTDNNSPLHF
NA	TRBV27	TRBJ2-7	NA	TGTGCCAGCAGTTTAACGTCTGGAGGATACGAGCAGTACTTC	CASSLTSGGYEQYF
few	TRBV20-1	TRBJ2-6	NA	TGCAGTGCTGTCAGGAATCTCGTCCTGACTTTC	CSAVRNLVLTF
NA	TRBV6-1	TRBJ2-2	TRBD2	TGTGCCAGCAGTGGGAGCGGGGGGGCCGTCACCGGGGAGCTGTTTTTT	CASSGSGGAVTGELFF
few	TRBV27	TRBJ2-7	NA	TGTGCCAGCAGTTTTAGGCGGGACCCACACGAGCAGTACTTC	CASSFRRDPHEQYF
NA	TRBV5-5	TRBJ2-1	TRBD1	TGTGCCAGCAGCCCAACAGGGGCCAATGAGCAGTTCTTC	CASSPTGANEQFF
NA	TRBV5-5	TRBJ2-3	NA	TGTGCCAGCAGCTTGGATCGCGGGGATATAGATACGCAGTATTTT	CASSLDRGDIDTQYF
NA	TRBV18	TRBJ1-1	NA	TGTGCCAGCTCACCGACAGCGAATGTGAACACTGAAGCTTTCTTT	CASSPTANVNTEAFF
NA	TRBV6-6	TRBJ2-5	NA	TGTGCCAGCAGTCACATCCACCAAGAGACCCAGTACTTC	CASSHIHQETQYF
NA	TRBV6-1	TRBJ1-2	NA	TGTGCCAGCACACTACAGGAGAACTATGGCTACACCTTC	CASTLQENYGYTF
NA	TRBV5-5	TRBJ1-1	NA	TGTGCCAGCAGTCCCGGAGGTGGCACTGAAGCTTTCTTT	CASSPGGGTEAFF
NA	TRBV13	TRBJ2-2	TRBD2	TGTGCCAGCAGCTTGTCCGGGACTAGAGTTACCGGGGAGCTGTTTTTT	CASSLSGTRVTGELFF
NA	TRBV5-6	TRBJ1-5	TRBD1	TGTGCCAGCAGCTACCGGGACAGGGAGACTCAGCCCCAGCATTTT	CASSYRDRETQPQHF
NA	TRBV5-1	TRBJ2-7	NA	TGCGCCAGCAGCTTGGTAGGACGGGACTACGAGCAGTACTTC	CASSLVGRDYEQYF
NA	TRBV7-9	TRBJ2-4	NA	TGTGCCAGCAGCTCGGCCGGGAGCGGAAAAAACATTCAGTACTTC	CASSSAGSGKNIQYF
NA	TRBV5-4	TRBJ2-5	TRBD1	TGTGCCAGCAGCTTACCTCAGGGGGTGGAGTACTTC	CASSLPQGVEYF
few	TRBV2	TRBJ1-2	NA	TGTGCCAGCAGTTGGGACACAGGTGGGCACGGCTACACCTTC	CASSWDTGGHGYTF
NA	TRBV10-3	TRBJ1-2	NA	TGTGCCATCAGTGAGTCCGCCGCCGAGGGCTCTGGCTACACCTTC	CAISESAAEGSGYTF
NA	TRBV6-1	TRBJ2-3	NA	TGTGCCAGCAGTGGAATGGGATTAACAGGGTTCGCAGATACGCAGTATTTT	CASSGMGLTGFADTQYF
NA	TRBV7-9	TRBJ2-1	TRBD1	TGTTCCAGCAGCTTAGGAAGGACAGGGAGGTTCTACAATGAGCAGTTCTTC	CSSSLGRTGRFYNEQFF
NA	TRBV5-1	TRBJ2-2	NA	TGCGCCAGCAGCTTGGAACAGCTTAACACCGGGGAGCTGTTTTTT	CASSLEQLNTGELFF
NA	TRBV15	TRBJ2-6	TRBD1	TGTGCCACCAGCAGATTCAACCGGGACAGAGGCCTCTCTGGGGCCAACGTCCTGACTTTC	CATSRFNRDRGLSGANVLTF
NA	TRBV11-3	TRBJ2-4	TRBD1	TGTGCCAGCAGCCCCATGGGGCAGGGGGCTCTAGCCAAAAACATTCAGTACTTC	CASSPMGQGALAKNIQYF
NA	TRBV27	TRBJ1-4	TRBD1	TGTGCCAGCAGTCCGAACACAGGGGGCGGTGAAAAACTGTTTTTT	CASSPNTGGGEKLFF
NA	TRBV11-2	TRBJ1-1	NA	TGTGCCAGCAGCCCCCTAGAGGGGGGGCGCCTGAACACTGAAGCTTTCTTT	CASSPLEGGRLNTEAFF